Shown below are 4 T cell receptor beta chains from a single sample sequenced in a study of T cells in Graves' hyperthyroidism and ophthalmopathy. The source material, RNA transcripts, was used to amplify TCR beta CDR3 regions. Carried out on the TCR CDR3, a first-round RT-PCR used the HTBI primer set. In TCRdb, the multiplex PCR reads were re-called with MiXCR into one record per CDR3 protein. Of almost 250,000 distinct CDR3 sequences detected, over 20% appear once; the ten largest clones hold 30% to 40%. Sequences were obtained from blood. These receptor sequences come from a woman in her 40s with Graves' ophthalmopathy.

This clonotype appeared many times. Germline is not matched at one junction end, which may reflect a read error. As DNA, the CDR3 is TGTGCCAGCAGGCCCGGAGGGCCTACGGTTTACGGGCAGTACTTC. Translation: CASRPGGPTVYGQYF. V usage is TRBV28 and J usage is TRBJ2-7, with D perhaps matching TRBD2 (6 bases). The CDR3 consists of 15 residues. Germline CDR1 is MDHEN and CDR2 is SYDVKM.

For the CDR3, the DNA is TGTGCCAGCAGATCATCCCACGGGGGCGCGAACGTTCAGTACTTC. Residues: CASRSSHGGANVQYF. This chain joins TRBV6-1 and TRBJ2-4; possibly TRBD1 or TRBD2 for D (6 bases each). CDR3 size: 15 residues. With 6 bases removed from V and 11 bases from J, the gap between germline ends came to 23 bases. Germline V gene data show CDR1 as MNHNS and CDR2 as SASEGT.

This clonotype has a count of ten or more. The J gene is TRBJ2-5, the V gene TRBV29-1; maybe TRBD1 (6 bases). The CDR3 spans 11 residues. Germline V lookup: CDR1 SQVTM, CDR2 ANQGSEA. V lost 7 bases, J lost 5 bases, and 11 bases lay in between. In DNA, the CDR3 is TGCAGCGCCAGACAGGTTGAGACCCAGTACTTC. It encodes CSARQVETQYF.

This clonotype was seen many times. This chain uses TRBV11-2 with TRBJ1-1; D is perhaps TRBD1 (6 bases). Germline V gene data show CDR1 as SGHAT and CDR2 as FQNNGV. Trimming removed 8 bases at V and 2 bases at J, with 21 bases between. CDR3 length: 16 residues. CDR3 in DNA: TGTGCCAGCCGTGGGGCCGGGACACCACTAAACACTGAAGCTTTCTTT. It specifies CASRGAGTPLNTEAFF.